This T cell receptor (beta chain) emerged from a study of shared clonotypes between healthy human individuals. Overall study context: Sampling drew on donors who were two women and a few men aged 18 to 49.

Clones were sequenced by immunoSEQ multiplex PCR, and TCRdb holds only the in-frame ones, with some missing. This sample has about 2.4 million clones, with more than 85% found just once. CDR1 is KGHSH, CDR2 LQKENI, per germline. Trimming pared 0 bases from V and 3 bases from J, leaving 9 bases between. The length of the CDR3 is 14 residues. On this clone: Additional DNA sequences in this sample encode the identical CDR3.

The rearrangement uses TRBV18 and TRBJ2-7; D is possibly TRBD1 (5 bases). The specimen sequenced was naive CD4+ T cells from PBMCs. As for subset: CD45RA+ positively selected. This TCR was sampled from a man younger than 30 in good health. Some clones in this sample may be carry-over from other donors' samples. This chain's CDR3 is CASSPPGQIYEQYF. The DNA of the CDR3 is TGTGCCAGCTCACCACCGGGGCAGATCTACGAGCAGTACTTC.